These 13 T cell receptor beta chains came from one sample sequenced in a study of tumor-infiltrating lymphocytes in primary liver carcinoma. Using a constant-region primer together with ProtoScript II reverse transcriptase, TCR beta cDNA was made from about 500 ng of total RNA. Libraries covering TCR beta were generated through three nested multiplex PCR rounds (using a slightly modified ARM-PCR). Amplification in the first two PCR rounds was performed using TRBV1-TRBV30 forward primers and a C-beta reverse primer for roughly 9 cycles each. TCRdb independently ran MiXCR on the multiplex PCR reads; one entry per CDR3 protein. The table includes approximately 73,000 distinct CDR3 sequences, over 60% detected once. Co-extraction yielded RNA and DNA from approximately 22-30 mg of unsorted bulk tissue. The specimen was liver tumor tissue from sampling region 4. As to subset: tumor region T4, right-lateral pole. These TCRs come from a man aged 40-49 years with primary liver carcinoma and hepatitis B virus infection.

This chain links TRBV12-3 or TRBV12-4 with TRBJ1-5, with D possibly TRBD1 on 6 matching bases. The better agreement between TRBJ2-3 and the DNA end casts doubt on the J call. This CDR3 contains 15 residues. CDR3 sequence (DNA): TGTGCCAGCAGCCTCGGAGGACAGTATAATCAGCCCCAGTATTTT. Encoded protein: CASSLGGQYNQPQYF.

This clonotype has ten or more counts. This rearrangement joins TRBV7-8 to TRBJ2-7; the D is unclear. Germline V gives CDR1 SGHVS, CDR2 FQNEAQ. V shed 2 bases and J shed 4 bases, with 15 bases lying between them. This CDR3 region has 15 residues. The CDR3 loop is CASSLTGRASYEQYF. The CDR3 DNA is TGTGCCAGCAGCTTAACGGGCCGCGCGTCTTACGAGCAGTACTTC.

This clonotype has more than one count but fewer than ten. The chain joins TRBV20-1 to TRBJ2-5, with D possibly matching TRBD1 (6 bases). Germline CDR1 and CDR2: DFQATT and SNEGSKA (reference sequence). V was shortened by 3 bases and J by 2 bases, with 10 bases between the two germline ends. This CDR3 has 13 residues. The CDR3 DNA reads TGCAGTGCTAGGCGGACAGCTCAAGAGACCCAGTACTTC. Its protein product is CSARRTAQETQYF.

In regard to this clonotype: An end of the junction does not agree with germline; a read error may underlie this. The chain has TRBV11-2 and TRBJ2-7, with a possible D match to TRBD2 (5 bases). This CDR3 spans 13 amino acids. CDR1 is SGHAT, CDR2 FQNNGV, per germline. The CDR3 here is CTSSLLGAYEQYF. The CDR3 nucleotides are TGTACCAGCAGCTTATTGGGAGCCTACGAGCAGTACTTC.

On this clonotype: One junction end does not reproduce the germline sequence, and a read error may be involved. This rearrangement joins TRBV6-5 to TRBJ2-6; perhaps D is TRBD1 or TRBD2 (5 bases each). There are 18 residues in the CDR3. Germline CDR1 reads MNHEY; CDR2 reads SVGAGI. This chain's CDR3 is CASSLWTGTKAGANVLTF. The CDR3 region has the DNA TGTGCCAGCAGTCTTTGGACGGGGACGAAAGCTGGGGCCAACGTTCTGACTTTC.

Worth noting for this clonotype: Germline is not matched at one junction end, which may reflect a read error. Here the CDR3 DNA reads TGTGTCAGCAGCACACGACTAACTTACGAGCAGTACTTC. Translated: CVSSTRLTYEQYF. V gene TRBV5-4 combines with J gene TRBJ2-7, with D maybe TRBD2 (5 bases). The CDR3 totals 13 residues. CDR1 is SGHNT and CDR2 is YYREEE in the germline V gene (reference sequence).

This clonotype was counted ten times or more. A much larger clone lies one base from this, so it may be a read error. The chain carries TRBV11-2 and TRBJ1-1, with a weak D call TRBD1 (5 bases). Trimming took off 5 bases at V and 7 bases at J, with 14 bases between the two ends. The CDR3 is made up of 13 amino acids. Looked up from germline, CDR1 is SGHAT and CDR2 is FQNNGV. CDR3 in amino acids: CASSIWTSIEAFF. Written as DNA, the CDR3 is TGTGCCAGCAGCATATGGACAAGCATTGAAGCTTTCTTT.

This chain links TRBV11-2 with TRBJ1-2; D uncertain. CDR3 length equals 15 residues. V lost 5 bases, J lost 3 bases, and 16 bases lay in between. Germline-derived CDR1 and CDR2 are SGHAT and FQNNGV. The CDR3 sequence is CASSPDISSHYGYTF. For the CDR3, the DNA is TGTGCCAGCAGCCCAGATATATCCAGTCACTATGGCTACACCTTC.

A word on this clonotype: Germline and junction disagree at one end, which may indicate a read error. The gene calls are TRBV11-2 and TRBJ2-3, with 9 bases identical to TRBD2. The CDR3 sequence is 16 residues long. Germline V gives CDR1 SGHAT, CDR2 FQNNGV. The CDR3 region has the DNA TGCGTCAGCAGTCCCCCGACTAGCGGCAGCACAGATAAGCAGTATTTT. This encodes CVSSPPTSGSTDKQYF.

The chain links TRBV11-2 to TRBJ2-3; D is undetermined. Between the trimmed V and J ends, which lost 3 bases and 4 bases, there was a span of 11 bases. This CDR3 has 14 amino acids. Germline V gene lookup returns CDR1 SGHAT and CDR2 FQNNGV. The CDR3 loop reads CASSFEFPPDTQYF. The CDR3 DNA is TGTGCCAGCAGCTTTGAGTTCCCCCCAGATACGCAGTATTTT. Looking up the rest from reference TRBV11-2 and TRBJ2-3 gives the full variable domain: EAGVAQSPRYKIIEKRQSVAFWCNPISGHATLYWYQQILGQGPKLLIQFQNNGVVDDSQLPKDRFSAERLKGVDSTLKIQPAKLEDSAVYLCASSFEFPPDTQYFGPGTRLTVL.

Concerning this clonotype: A much larger clone differs from this one at a single base, so this may be a read error. CDR3 residues: CAAAGGPTEAFF. The CDR3 DNA reads TGTGCCGCGGCTGGGGGGCCCACTGAAGCTTTCTTT. The chain joins TRBV10-3 to TRBJ1-1; TRBD1 might be the D (6 bases). CDR1 ENHRY and CDR2 SYGVKD come from the germline V gene. V lost 11 bases and J 4 bases, leaving 14 bases between the germline ends. This CDR3 contains 12 residues.

There are many counts of this clonotype. This chain uses TRBV14 with TRBJ2-5; 9 bases are a match to TRBD1. V was clipped by 4 bases and J by 3 bases; unmatched bases: 12. This CDR3 is built from 17 residues. CDR1 and CDR2 (germline): SGHDN, FVKESK. This chain's CDR3 is CASSLADRGIFEETQYF. The CDR3 nucleotides read TGTGCCAGCAGCCTCGCCGACAGGGGGATATTCGAAGAGACCCAGTACTTC.

A remark on this clonotype: This may come from a read error, since a much larger clone is one base off. This chain connects TRBV6-5 to TRBJ2-3; D not certain. CDR3 length equals 13 residues. Germline V CDR1 and CDR2: MNHEY, SVGAGI. The CDR3 DNA follows: TGTGTCGTCCGGACCCCCAACACAGATACGCAGTATTTT. Amino acid sequence: CVVRTPNTDTQYF.